Following are 28 T cell receptor beta chains from one sample sequenced in a study of CD8 T cells in ankylosing spondylitis. TCRdb ran MiXCR on the 5' RACE reads and lists one entry per CDR3 protein. The sample contains about 140,000 distinct CDR3 sequences, 30% to 35% of which appear only once. The specimen sequenced was synovial fluid, either unsorted or a sorted T cell fraction (not recorded which). Receptor source: a male donor with ankylosing spondylitis.

The chain recombines TRBV7-2 with TRBJ2-3, with D unresolved. With 4 bases removed from V and 1 base from J, the gap between germline ends came to 9 bases. Germline V gene lookup returns CDR1 SGHTA and CDR2 FQGNSA. The CDR3 spans 14 residues. The CDR3 bases are TGTGCCAGCAGCTCGTATCAGGGCACAGATACGCAGTATTTT. Amino acids: CASSSYQGTDTQYF.

As regards this clonotype: This may stem from a read error, because a much larger clone lies one nucleotide away. The chain links TRBV20-1 to TRBJ2-5; TRBD2 matches at 15 bases. The germline V gene has CDR1 DFQATT and CDR2 SNEGSKA (reference sequence). The CDR3 spans 18 residues. The CDR3: CCAQGLAGGPDLQETQYF. In DNA, the CDR3 is TGCTGTGCACAGGGACTAGCGGGAGGACCCGACCTCCAAGAGACCCAGTACTTC.

This clonotype has at least ten counts. This rearrangement joins TRBV12-3 or TRBV12-4 to TRBJ1-6; tentatively, D is TRBD1 (5 bases). The V gene lost 6 bases and the J gene lost 8 bases, with 17 bases spanning the gap. The CDR3 spans 15 residues. This CDR3 is CASRIGREGYSPLHF. DNA for the CDR3: TGTGCCAGCAGAATCGGCAGGGAAGGGTATTCACCCCTCCACTTT.

This chain links TRBV7-9 with TRBJ2-1, with TRBD1 matching 10 bases. Germline assignment: CDR1 SEHNR and CDR2 FQNEAQ (reference sequence). The length of the CDR3 is 15 residues. The V segment lost 3 bases and the J segment 3 bases; nucleotides outside the gene matches: 2. CDR3 DNA: TGTGCCAGCAGCTTCGGACAGGGGGACTACAATGAGCAGTTCTTC. It codes for CASSFGQGDYNEQFF.

This clonotype was recorded a few times. The chain uses TRBV28 and TRBJ1-1; TRBD1 aligns across 8 bases. Germline trimming cut 4 bases from V and 5 bases from J; bases unmatched to any gene: 12. Looked up from germline, CDR1 is MDHEN and CDR2 is SYDVKM. The CDR3 sequence is 16 residues long. CDR3 in DNA: TGTGCCAGCAGTTCCCAACCCGGACAGGGTCTGACTGAAGCTTTCTTT. Protein sequence: CASSSQPGQGLTEAFF.

The J gene is TRBJ1-1, the V gene TRBV20-1; D possibly corresponds to TRBD1 (5 bases). Germline assignment: CDR1 DFQATT and CDR2 SNEGSKA (reference sequence). V lost 1 base, J lost 0 bases, and 12 bases lay in between. This CDR3 is built from 15 residues. The CDR3: CSARGDGSMNTEAFF. CDR3 nucleotides: TGCAGTGCTAGAGGGGACGGCTCCATGAACACTGAAGCTTTCTTT.

The chain carries TRBV7-9 and TRBJ1-5; tentative D call: TRBD1 (6 bases). Germline V gives CDR1 SEHNR, CDR2 FQNEAQ (reference sequence). This CDR3 has 17 amino acids. Trimming shortened V by 2 bases and J by 5 bases, and 19 bases separated the two germline ends. The CDR3 bases are TGTGCCAGCAGCTTAAGGGCGGTGGGGGGCGTGGATCAGCCCCAGCATTTT. Translated: CASSLRAVGGVDQPQHF.

The J gene is TRBJ1-1, the V gene TRBV20-1, with D perhaps TRBD1 (5 bases). The germline V gene encodes CDR1 DFQATT and CDR2 SNEGSKA (reference sequence). The CDR3 consists of 14 residues. V shed 6 bases and J shed 2 bases, with 16 bases lying between them. CDR3: CSATTGTGNTEAFF. CDR3 bases: TGCAGTGCAACTACCGGGACGGGAAACACTGAAGCTTTCTTT.

This clonotype was found a few times. The chain carries TRBV9 and TRBJ2-7, with D hard to call. CDR3 length: 13 amino acids. V was pared by 2 bases and J by 7 bases, with 13 bases between. From germline, CDR1 is SGDLS and CDR2 YYNGEE. Written as DNA, the CDR3 is TGTGCCAGCAGCGTGGAGACCCTGGGGGAGCAGTACTTC. Protein product: CASSVETLGEQYF.

The chain has TRBV12-3 or TRBV12-4 and TRBJ1-2; no firm D call. The CDR3 has 14 residues. With 6 bases removed from V and 7 bases from J, the gap between germline ends came to 18 bases. The CDR3 DNA reads as TGTGCCAGCAGGAGACACAATAAAAAAGGTGGCTACACCTTC. Protein: CASRRHNKKGGYTF.

CDR3 region: CASRPGGDNYGYTF. CDR3 in DNA: TGTGCCAGCAGACCGGGGGGAGATAACTATGGCTACACCTTC. The gene calls are TRBV7-3 and TRBJ1-2, with a tentative D call TRBD1 (5 bases). Deletions cut 6 bases from V and 1 base from J, with 12 bases between. From germline, CDR1 is SGHTA and CDR2 FQGTGA. The CDR3 has 14 amino acids.

This clonotype was counted ten times or more. The chain carries TRBV11-2 and TRBJ2-3, with D perhaps assigned TRBD1 or TRBD2 (7 bases each). The CDR3 spans 16 residues. The V gene's germline CDR1 is SGHAT and CDR2 FQNNGV. V gave up 0 bases and J gave up 2 bases, with 12 bases separating them. CDR3 DNA sequence: TGTGCCAGCAGCTTAGAAGGGAGGGGGCACACAGATACGCAGTATTTT. Translated, it gives CASSLEGRGHTDTQYF.

This clonotype was counted between two and nine times. This sequence joins TRBV24-1 and TRBJ2-3, with 7 bases lining up with TRBD1. Looked up from germline, CDR1 is KGHDR and CDR2 is SFDVKD. This CDR3 spans 15 amino acids. The ends lost 4 bases at V and 0 bases at J; junction bases unmatched: 3. The CDR3 coding sequence is TGTGCCACCAGTGACTCGACAGGGAGCACAGATACGCAGTATTTT. Protein sequence: CATSDSTGSTDTQYF.

This chain joins TRBV5-1 and TRBJ1-2; 8 nucleotides match TRBD1. This CDR3 region has 15 residues. Looked up from germline, CDR1 is SGHRS and CDR2 is YFSETQ. V lost 0 bases and J lost 3; bases outside the gene matches: 4. As DNA, the CDR3 is TGCGCCAGCAGCTTGGAGGACAGGGCCCACTATGGCTACACCTTC. Translated: CASSLEDRAHYGYTF. The full variable domain, completed using reference TRBV5-1 and TRBJ1-2, is KAGVTQTPRYLIKTRGQQVTLSCSPISGHRSVSWYQQTPGQGLQFLFEYFSETQRNKGNFPGRFSGRQFSNSRSEMNVSTLELGDSALYLCASSLEDRAHYGYTFGSGTRLTVV.

CDR3 sequence reads: CSVGKTGNRNTQYF. In DNA, the CDR3 is TGCAGCGTGGGGAAAACAGGGAACAGGAATACGCAGTATTTT. This chain uses TRBV29-1 with TRBJ2-3; D possibly corresponds to TRBD1 (6 bases). V was shortened by 6 bases and J by 7 bases, with 20 bases between the two germline ends. The length of the CDR3 is 14 residues. Germline loops: CDR1 SQVTM, CDR2 ANQGSEA.

This clonotype was observed a handful of times. This chain links TRBV4-1 with TRBJ2-1, with 10 bases aligning to TRBD2. The CDR3 contains 16 residues. Germline V gene lookup returns CDR1 MGHRA and CDR2 YSYEKL. The trim removed 3 bases at V and 12 bases at J, leaving 14 bases unmatched. The CDR3 DNA sequence: TGCGCCAGCAGCCAGACCGTAGCGGGGGGTCGTGGTTGGCAGTTCTTC. It specifies CASSQTVAGGRGWQFF.

This clonotype has just a few counts. The chain recombines TRBV12-3 or TRBV12-4 with TRBJ2-2, with D tentatively TRBD2 (6 bases). The CDR3 loop spans 12 amino acids. V was trimmed by 8 bases and J by 4 bases, leaving 8 bases between them. The CDR3 nucleotides are TGTGCCAGCGGGGGGTTCACCGGGGAGCTGTTTTTT. Amino acid sequence: CASGGFTGELFF.

The V and J genes are TRBV15 and TRBJ2-7; 10 positions agree with TRBD2. This CDR3 is built from 16 residues. After removal of 1 base from V and 7 bases from J, the junction contained 10 bases not matched to a gene. Germline V gene data show CDR1 as LNHNV and CDR2 as YYDKDF (reference sequence). The CDR3 sequence: CATSRAASGRVGEQYF. The CDR3 DNA is TGTGCCACCAGCAGAGCGGCTAGCGGGAGAGTAGGGGAGCAGTACTTC.

This clonotype was recorded a few times. This chain joins TRBV20-1 and TRBJ1-3, with TRBD1 matching over 8 bases. The CDR3 runs to 13 residues. Germline trimming cut 3 bases from V and 5 bases from J; bases unmatched to any gene: 3. Germline assignment: CDR1 DFQATT and CDR2 SNEGSKA (reference sequence). The CDR3 DNA is TGCAGTGCTAGGTGGACAGGGAGAAACACCATATATTTT. Its protein is CSARWTGRNTIYF.

The rearrangement links TRBV10-3 to TRBJ2-3; D is possibly TRBD1 (6 bases). The CDR3 contains 13 residues. Looked up from germline, CDR1 is ENHRY and CDR2 is SYGVKD. V was clipped by 6 bases and J by 2 bases, with 9 bases between them. The CDR3 region is CAIRQGYTDTQYF. The DNA for the CDR3 is TGTGCCATCAGACAGGGTTACACAGATACGCAGTATTTT.

This clonotype has a count of ten or more. The chain has TRBV27 and TRBJ2-7; weak D call: TRBD1 (6 bases). This CDR3 is 14 amino acids long. V lost 5 bases and J 2 bases, leaving 13 bases between the germline ends. Germline assignment: CDR1 MNHEY and CDR2 SMNVEV (reference sequence). The CDR3 here is CASSPGTPAYEQYF. The DNA for the CDR3 is TGTGCCAGCAGTCCCGGGACACCAGCCTACGAGCAGTACTTC.

The chain links TRBV30 to TRBJ1-3; D gene ambiguous. Germline V gene lookup returns CDR1 GTSNPN and CDR2 SVGIG (reference sequence). The V and J ends lost 5 bases and 2 bases respectively, with 10 bases between them. This CDR3 spans 13 amino acids. CDR3 loop: CAWGLWAGNTIYF. CDR3 in DNA: TGTGCCTGGGGGCTTTGGGCTGGAAACACCATATATTTT. Complete variable domain (other parts from reference TRBV30 and TRBJ1-3): SQTIHQWPATLVQPVGSPLSLECTVEGTSNPNLYWYRQAAGRGLQLLFYSVGIGQISSEVPQNLSASRPQDRQFILSSKKLLLSDSGFYLCAWGLWAGNTIYFGEGSWLTVV.

The genes are TRBV15 and TRBJ1-4, with 8 nucleotides matching TRBD1. The CDR3 covers 15 residues. V lost 0 bases to trimming and J lost 8 bases; unmatched junction nucleotides: 5. In germline, CDR1 is LNHNV, CDR2 YYDKDF (reference sequence). CDR3 coding DNA: TGTGCCACCAGCAGAGATCAGGGGGCAAAAGAAAAACTGTTTTTT. Encoded protein: CATSRDQGAKEKLFF.

This clonotype was detected ten times or more. The rearrangement links TRBV18 to TRBJ2-7, with no clear D. Looked up from germline, CDR1 is KGHSH and CDR2 is LQKENI. Trimming removed 2 bases at V and 5 bases at J, with 16 bases between. This CDR3 has 15 amino acids. The CDR3, as DNA: TGTGCCAGCTCACCAGGGAAGGGTGCCGGCAACGAGCAGTACTTC. Amino acid sequence: CASSPGKGAGNEQYF.

The rearrangement links TRBV7-9 to TRBJ2-3; 9 nucleotides match TRBD1. The length of the CDR3 is 14 residues. Germline V gene lookup returns CDR1 SEHNR and CDR2 FQNEAQ (reference sequence). V dropped 4 bases and J dropped 6; count of bases not matched to a gene: 5. CDR3 sequence (DNA): TGTGCCAGCAGCTCCGGGACAGGGACGGATACGCAGTATTTT. Residues: CASSSGTGTDTQYF.

In this sample, this clonotype turned up many times. The gene calls are TRBV7-9 and TRBJ1-4, with TRBD1 as a possible D gene (5 bases). Germline lookup yields CDR1 SEHNR and CDR2 FQNEAQ (reference sequence). V dropped 10 bases and J dropped 0 bases, with 6 bases sitting between them. The CDR3 contains 12 residues. DNA for the CDR3: TGTGCCACAGGGCCAACTAATGAAAAACTGTTTTTT. Translation: CATGPTNEKLFF.

V usage is TRBV3-1 and J usage is TRBJ2-1, with D perhaps being TRBD1 or TRBD2 (5 bases each). With 7 bases removed from V and 0 bases from J, the gap between germline ends came to 10 bases. Germline lookup yields CDR1 LGHDT and CDR2 YNNKEL (reference sequence). The CDR3 extends over 14 amino acids. DNA of the CDR3: TGTGCCAGCAATTACGGGGCCTCCTACAATGAGCAGTTCTTC. It codes for CASNYGASYNEQFF.

This clonotype occurred a few times. The gene calls are TRBV10-3 and TRBJ1-4; 7 positions agree with TRBD1. The CDR3 is 14 residues long. Looked up from germline, CDR1 is ENHRY and CDR2 is SYGVKD. Trimming cost V 5 bases and J 0 bases; bases outside gene matches: 0. The CDR3 sequence: CAISQGATNEKLFF. The CDR3 nucleotides are TGTGCCATCAGTCAGGGGGCAACTAATGAAAAACTGTTTTTT.